This passage covers 25 T cell receptor beta chains from one sample sequenced in a study of cytomegalovirus exposure and HLA in healthy donors. Use of 60 Vbeta and 13 Jbeta primers characterized the PCR. Sequencing was performed with immunoSEQ multiplex PCR; in TCRdb, only in-frame clones are kept and a portion is missing. The sample lists approximately 140,000 clones, over 65% occurring once. Sequences were obtained from PBMCs. These receptors were collected from a man aged 35-49 years in good health and CMV-seropositive.

This clone was counted once. V and J are TRBV28 and TRBJ2-5; TRBD2 agrees at 9 bases. Germline values: CDR1 MDHEN, CDR2 SYDVKM. The ends lost 2 bases at V and 1 base at J; junction bases unmatched: 2. The CDR3 is 15 amino acids. The CDR3 DNA reads TGTGCCAGCAGTTTAGCGGGAGGGCTCCAAGAGACCCAGTACTTC. As protein: CASSLAGGLQETQYF.

The CDR3 loop reads CASSSGQVNTEAFF. In nucleotides, the CDR3 is TGTGCCAGCAGCTCCGGACAGGTCAACACTGAAGCTTTCTTT. V is TRBV28 and J is TRBJ1-1; 7 bases map to TRBD1. Germline assignment: CDR1 MDHEN and CDR2 SYDVKM. The CDR3 totals 14 residues. The J segment lost 2 bases and the V segment lost 6 bases, leaving 6 bases of the junction unmatched.

J is TRBJ1-5 and V is TRBV5-5; 7 nucleotides agree with TRBD1. The CDR3 consists of 16 residues. The trim removed 4 bases at V and 7 bases at J, leaving 14 bases unmatched. CDR1 SGHKS and CDR2 YYEKEE come from the germline V gene (reference sequence). The CDR3: CASSPDRAVIGQPQHF. The CDR3 DNA reads as TGTGCCAGCAGCCCCGACAGGGCCGTCATAGGGCAGCCCCAGCATTTT.

The chain recombines TRBV12-5 with TRBJ1-6; TRBD1 matches 9 bases. CDR1 LGHNT and CDR2 FRNRAP come from the germline V gene. The CDR3 spans 13 residues. V was pared by 7 bases and J by 7 bases, with 2 bases of the junction left unmatched. CDR3 sequence: CASVGQGNSPLHF. CDR3 nucleotide sequence: TGTGCTAGTGTGGGACAGGGCAATTCACCCCTCCACTTT.

The V gene is TRBV29-1, the J gene TRBJ2-7; the D gene is possibly TRBD2 (6 bases). The CDR3 covers 12 residues. The germline CDR1 and CDR2 sequences are SQVTM and ANQGSEA. Between the trimmed V and J ends, which lost 4 bases and 6 bases, there was a span of 13 bases. This CDR3 is CSVVASVGEQYF. DNA for the CDR3: TGCAGCGTTGTGGCTAGCGTGGGCGAGCAGTACTTC.

This sequence joins TRBV2 and TRBJ2-7; TRBD1 matches 10 bases. The CDR3 extends over 14 amino acids. J lost 6 bases, V lost 6 bases, and 8 bases had no gene match. The germline V gene encodes CDR1 SNHLY and CDR2 FYNNEI. DNA for the CDR3: TGTGCCAGCAGCGTACGGGACAGGGGTACCGAGCAGTACTTC. It encodes CASSVRDRGTEQYF.

The chain combines TRBV20-1 with TRBJ2-1; 7 bases match TRBD1. V lost 3 bases, J lost 9 bases, and 2 bases stayed unmatched. In germline, CDR1 is DFQATT, CDR2 SNEGSKA (reference sequence). There are 11 residues in the CDR3. The CDR3, as DNA: TGCAGTGCTAGCTACAGGGGTGAGCAGTTCTTC. Translated, it gives CSASYRGEQFF.

The rearrangement joins TRBV7-9 to TRBJ2-4, with D possibly matching TRBD1 (5 bases). Trimming left V 7 bases short and J 1 base short, with 14 bases between. Germline CDR1 and CDR2: SEHNR and FQNEAQ (reference sequence). The CDR3 is 15 residues long. In nucleotides, the CDR3 is TGTGCCAGCACCGAAGGGCCAGGGGCCAAAAACATTCAGTACTTC. Encoded protein: CASTEGPGAKNIQYF.

The chain is built from TRBV7-2 and TRBJ2-7, with 14 bases fitting TRBD2. Germline loops: CDR1 SGHTA, CDR2 FQGNSA. The CDR3 runs to 17 residues. The ends lost 5 bases at V and 6 bases at J; junction bases unmatched: 12. The CDR3 sequence is CASSRTSGRLISAEQYF. CDR3 DNA: TGTGCCAGCAGCCGGACTAGCGGGAGGCTCATCTCTGCCGAGCAGTACTTC.

The CDR3 DNA reads TGTGCCAGCAGCAAGGCCGCAGGGCCCCGTTCAGAACAGCCCCAGCATTTT. Protein: CASSKAAGPRSEQPQHF. The chain couples TRBV21-1 to TRBJ1-5; the table's D call TRBD1 went unverified against the DNA. TRBV21-1 is marked as a pseudogene. The CDR3 is 17 amino acids.

The chain recombines TRBV21-1 with TRBJ2-5; the table gives TRBD2 as D, unverified against the DNA. TRBV21-1 is a recognized pseudogene. This CDR3 is 12 amino acids long. DNA for the CDR3: TGTGCCAGCAGCAAAGAGCCCATGACCCAGTACTTC. This sequence encodes CASSKEPMTQYF.

The CDR3 region is CASTSGLVNEQFF. In nucleotides, the CDR3 is TGCGCCAGCACTAGCGGGCTCGTAAATGAGCAGTTCTTC. V and J are TRBV5-1 and TRBJ2-1, with 8 bases aligning to TRBD2. From germline, CDR1 is SGHRS and CDR2 YFSETQ. This CDR3 has 13 residues. V was pared by 6 bases and J by 7 bases, with 6 bases of the junction left unmatched.

The rearrangement uses TRBV5-1 and TRBJ1-5; TRBD1 is a possible D gene (5 bases). The CDR3 runs to 15 residues. Germline CDR1 and CDR2: SGHRS and YFSETQ. Between the trimmed V and J ends, which lost 1 base and 5 bases, there was a span of 13 bases. CDR3 loop: CASSLNGRVDQPQHF. The CDR3 region has the DNA TGCGCCAGCAGCTTGAACGGCAGGGTGGATCAGCCCCAGCATTTT.

The chain combines TRBV5-1 with TRBJ1-1, with D possibly matching TRBD1 (5 bases). With 5 bases removed from V and 2 bases from J, the gap between germline ends came to 13 bases. Germline CDR1 and CDR2: SGHRS and YFSETQ. CDR3 length: 14 amino acids. CDR3 sequence: CASSLGEINTEAFF. CDR3 nucleotides: TGCGCCAGCAGTCTAGGGGAAATAAACACTGAAGCTTTCTTT.

The count of this clone is one. The chain employs TRBV5-4 and TRBJ2-5; TRBD2 matches 7 bases. Germline values: CDR1 SGHNT, CDR2 YYREEE (reference sequence). This CDR3 region has 12 residues. Trimming took 2 bases from V and 5 from J; bases not matched to a gene: 0. The CDR3 loop reads CASSLLAETQYF. The CDR3 coding sequence is TGTGCCAGCAGCTTACTAGCGGAGACCCAGTACTTC.

This clone was picked up a small number of times. The V and J genes are TRBV19 and TRBJ1-2, with D possibly matching TRBD1 (5 bases). V shed 4 bases and J shed 6 bases, with 12 bases lying between them. Germline CDR1 reads LNHDA; CDR2 reads SQIVND (reference sequence). The CDR3 has 13 residues. CDR3 nucleotide sequence: TGTGCCAGTAGTACGCCCGACAGAAATGGCTACACCTTC. Translated, it gives CASSTPDRNGYTF.

The V call is TRBV9, the J call TRBJ2-7; 8 bases are shared with TRBD2. Germline CDR1 SGDLS, CDR2 YYNGEE. After removal of 0 bases from V and 2 bases from J, the junction contained 7 bases not matched to a gene. The CDR3 is 16 residues long. The CDR3, as DNA: TGTGCCAGCAGCGTAGGTCCGTTAGCGGGAACCTACGAGCAGTACTTC. It specifies CASSVGPLAGTYEQYF.

The chain has TRBV19 and TRBJ2-7; perhaps TRBD2 as D (5 bases). Germline CDR1 is LNHDA and CDR2 is SQIVND (reference sequence). Between the trimmed V and J ends, which lost 5 bases and 2 bases, there was a span of 13 bases. This CDR3 is 14 amino acids long. CDR3 in DNA: TGTGCCAGTAGTCCAGGACTTAAGGCCTACGAGCAGTACTTC. The encoded protein is CASSPGLKAYEQYF. The whole variable domain, filled in from reference TRBV19 and TRBJ2-7, reads DGGITQSPKYLFRKEGQNVTLSCEQNLNHDAMYWYRQDPGQGLRLIYYSQIVNDFQKGDIAEGYSVSREKKESFPLTVTSAQKNPTAFYLCASSPGLKAYEQYFGPGTRLTVT.

A word on this clone: Sequence at one end of the junction differs from germline and may be a read error. The rearrangement links TRBV29-1 to TRBJ2-6, with D possibly being TRBD1 (5 bases). This CDR3 spans 17 amino acids. Germline CDR1 and CDR2: SQVTM and ANQGSEA. The CDR3 loop reads CSVEDPDAPSGANGLTF. In DNA form, the CDR3 reads TGCAGCGTTGAAGATCCCGACGCGCCCTCTGGGGCCAACGGCCTGACTTTC.

The chain carries TRBV9 and TRBJ2-7; TRBD1 agrees at 8 bases. Germline V gene lookup returns CDR1 SGDLS and CDR2 YYNGEE. The CDR3 runs 15 residues. J was trimmed by 1 base and V by 4 bases; bases with no gene match: 7. Here the CDR3 reads CASSKGQGASYEQYF. The CDR3, as DNA: TGTGCCAGCAGCAAAGGACAGGGTGCTTCCTACGAGCAGTACTTC.

This clone has only a few counts. One end of the junction does not line up with germline, which may come from a read error. The chain combines TRBV4-1 with TRBJ1-1, with 7 positions matching TRBD1. The length of the CDR3 is 15 residues. Germline V lookup: CDR1 MGHRA, CDR2 YSYEKL. The DNA of the CDR3 is TGTGCCAGCAGCCAATTAGCTAACAGGGGCACTGAAGCTTTCTTT. It codes for CASSQLANRGTEAFF.

The chain links TRBV19 to TRBJ1-2, with 7 bases fitting TRBD1. CDR1 is LNHDA and CDR2 is SQIVND in the germline V gene (reference sequence). V was clipped by 1 base and J by 4 bases; unmatched bases: 6. This CDR3 comprises 15 residues. This CDR3 reads CASSIVGQKLYGYTF. CDR3 DNA sequence: TGTGCCAGTAGTATAGTGGGACAGAAGCTCTATGGCTACACCTTC.

The rearrangement joins TRBV5-5 to TRBJ2-5; 7 bases map to TRBD1. CDR1 and CDR2 from the germline V gene are SGHKS and YYEKEE (reference sequence). The CDR3 spans 14 residues. The V segment lost 4 bases and the J segment 7 bases; nucleotides outside the gene matches: 10. CDR3 amino acids: CASSPGRGGWTQYF. The CDR3 region has the DNA TGTGCCAGCAGCCCGGGTCGAGGGGGCTGGACCCAGTACTTC.

This chain uses TRBV2 with TRBJ1-5; TRBD1 aligns across 8 bases. The germline gives CDR1 SNHLY, CDR2 FYNNEI. Trimming took 4 bases from V and 4 from J; bases not matched to a gene: 3. This CDR3 spans 14 amino acids. The CDR3 DNA follows: TGTGCCAGCAGTGTACAGGGGGTAAATCAGCCCCAGCATTTT. Residues: CASSVQGVNQPQHF.

The rearrangement uses TRBV19 and TRBJ1-1, with 7 bases fitting TRBD1. V lost 5 bases to trimming and J lost 3 bases; unmatched junction nucleotides: 3. Germline CDR1 and CDR2: LNHDA and SQIVND (reference sequence). The CDR3 extends over 13 amino acids. The chain's CDR3 is CASSVDRDTEAFF. The CDR3 DNA follows: TGTGCCAGTAGTGTTGACAGGGACACTGAAGCTTTCTTT.